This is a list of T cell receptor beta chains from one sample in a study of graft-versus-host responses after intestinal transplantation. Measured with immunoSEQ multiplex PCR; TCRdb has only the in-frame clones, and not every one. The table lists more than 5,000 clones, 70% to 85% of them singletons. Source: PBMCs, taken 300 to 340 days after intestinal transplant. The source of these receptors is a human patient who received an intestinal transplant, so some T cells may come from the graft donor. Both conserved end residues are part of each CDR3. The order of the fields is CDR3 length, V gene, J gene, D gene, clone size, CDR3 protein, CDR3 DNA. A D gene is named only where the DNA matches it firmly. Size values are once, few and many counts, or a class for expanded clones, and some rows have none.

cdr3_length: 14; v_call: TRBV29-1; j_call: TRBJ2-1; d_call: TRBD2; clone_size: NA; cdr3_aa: CSVVPGGSYNEQFF; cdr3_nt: TGCAGCGTTGTCCCGGGGGGGTCATACAATGAGCAGTTCTTC
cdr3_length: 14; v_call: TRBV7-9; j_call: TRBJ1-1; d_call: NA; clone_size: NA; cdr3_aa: CASSLSAGGTEAFF; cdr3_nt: TGTGCCAGCAGCTTATCTGCGGGGGGCACTGAAGCTTTCTTT
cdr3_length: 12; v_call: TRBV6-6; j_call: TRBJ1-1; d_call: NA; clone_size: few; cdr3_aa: CASSRFRDEAFF; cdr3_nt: TGTGCCAGCAGCCGCTTCCGGGACGAGGCTTTCTTT
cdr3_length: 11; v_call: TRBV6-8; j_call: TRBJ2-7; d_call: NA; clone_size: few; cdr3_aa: CATLSGYEQYF; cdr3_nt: TGTGCCACCCTCTCCGGTTACGAGCAGTACTTC
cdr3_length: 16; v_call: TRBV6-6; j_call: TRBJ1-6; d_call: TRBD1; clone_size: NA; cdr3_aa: CASSYSPTGVHSPLHF; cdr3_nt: TGTGCCAGCAGTTATTCCCCGACAGGGGTACATTCACCCCTCCACTTT
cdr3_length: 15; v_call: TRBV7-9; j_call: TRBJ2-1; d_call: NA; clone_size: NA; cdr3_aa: CASSLSGLASNEQFF; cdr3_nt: TGTGCCAGCAGCTTATCCGGGCTCGCTAGCAATGAGCAGTTCTTC
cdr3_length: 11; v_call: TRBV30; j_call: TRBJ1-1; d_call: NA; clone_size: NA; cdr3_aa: CAWMRVTEAFF; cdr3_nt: TGTGCCTGGATGAGGGTGACTGAAGCTTTCTTT
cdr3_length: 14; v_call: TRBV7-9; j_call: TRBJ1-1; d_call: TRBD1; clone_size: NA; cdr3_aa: CASSKTGANTEAFF; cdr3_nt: TGTGCCAGCAGCAAGACAGGGGCGAACACTGAAGCTTTCTTT
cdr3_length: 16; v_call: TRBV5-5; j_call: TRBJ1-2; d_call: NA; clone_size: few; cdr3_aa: CASSQDSGFVGYGYTF; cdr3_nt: TGCGCCAGCAGCCAAGATTCCGGCTTTGTTGGTTATGGCTACACCTTC
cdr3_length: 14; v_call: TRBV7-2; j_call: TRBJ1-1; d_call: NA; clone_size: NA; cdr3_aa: CASRRGELNTEAFF; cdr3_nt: TGTGCCAGCAGACGCGGGGAGTTGAACACTGAAGCTTTCTTT
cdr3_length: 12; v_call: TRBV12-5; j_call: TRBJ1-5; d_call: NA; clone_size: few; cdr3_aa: CASGLGGSAQHF; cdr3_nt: TGTGCTAGTGGCCTTGGTGGATCAGCCCAGCATTTT
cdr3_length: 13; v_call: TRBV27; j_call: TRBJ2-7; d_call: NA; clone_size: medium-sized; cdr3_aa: CASSLSPVDEQYF; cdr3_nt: TGTGCCAGCAGTTTATCCCCGGTGGACGAGCAGTACTTC
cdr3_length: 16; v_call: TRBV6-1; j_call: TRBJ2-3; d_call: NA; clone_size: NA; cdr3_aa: CASSEFGGLSTDTQYF; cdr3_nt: TGTGCCAGCAGTGAATTTGGGGGACTTAGCACAGATACGCAGTATTTT
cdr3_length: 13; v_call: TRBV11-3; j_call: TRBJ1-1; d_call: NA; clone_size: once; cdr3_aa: CASSLTENTEAFF; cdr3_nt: TGTGCCAGCAGCCTCACAGAGAACACCGAAGCTTTCTTT
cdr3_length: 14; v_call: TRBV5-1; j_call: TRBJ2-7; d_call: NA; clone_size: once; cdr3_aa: CASSLADGGVEQYF; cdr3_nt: TGCGCCAGCAGCTTGGCCGACGGGGGTGTCGAGCAGTACTTC
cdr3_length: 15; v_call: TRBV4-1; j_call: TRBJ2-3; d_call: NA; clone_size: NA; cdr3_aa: CASSQDDREGDTQYF; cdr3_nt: TGCGCCAGCAGCCAGGATGACAGGGAGGGGGATACGCAGTATTTT
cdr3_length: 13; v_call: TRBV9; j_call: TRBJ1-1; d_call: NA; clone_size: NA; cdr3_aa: CASSVSGNTEAFF; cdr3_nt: TGTGCCAGCAGCGTATCAGGGAACACTGAAGCTTTCTTT
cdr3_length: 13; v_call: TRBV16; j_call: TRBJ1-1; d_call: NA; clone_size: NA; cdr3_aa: CASSQYRDTEAFF; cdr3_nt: TGTGCCAGCAGCCAATACAGGGACACTGAAGCTTTCTTT
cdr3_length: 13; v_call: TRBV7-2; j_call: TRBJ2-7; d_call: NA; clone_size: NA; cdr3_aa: CASSLVESYEQYF; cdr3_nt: TGTGCCAGCAGCCTCGTCGAGTCCTACGAGCAGTACTTC
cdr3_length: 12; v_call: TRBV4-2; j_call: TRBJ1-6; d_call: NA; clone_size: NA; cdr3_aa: CASSQVMTPLHF; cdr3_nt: TGTGCCAGCAGCCAAGTCATGACACCCCTCCACTTT
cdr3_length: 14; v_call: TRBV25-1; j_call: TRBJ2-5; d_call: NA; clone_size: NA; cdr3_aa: CASSVQTDQETQYF; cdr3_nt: TGTGCCAGCAGTGTACAGACCGACCAAGAGACCCAGTACTTC
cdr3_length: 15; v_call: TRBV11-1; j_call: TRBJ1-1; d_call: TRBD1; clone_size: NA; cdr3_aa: CASSLAEGAHTEAFF; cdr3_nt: TGTGCCAGCAGCTTAGCGGAGGGGGCACACACTGAAGCTTTCTTT
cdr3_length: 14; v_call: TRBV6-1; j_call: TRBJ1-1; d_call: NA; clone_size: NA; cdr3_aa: CASSPSGWATEAFF; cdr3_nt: TGTGCCAGCAGCCCCTCAGGGTGGGCGACTGAAGCTTTCTTT
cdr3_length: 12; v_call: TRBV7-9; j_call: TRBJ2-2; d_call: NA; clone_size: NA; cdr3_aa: CASSFFSRELFF; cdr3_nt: TGTGCCAGCAGCTTTTTTTCCCGGGAGCTGTTTTTT
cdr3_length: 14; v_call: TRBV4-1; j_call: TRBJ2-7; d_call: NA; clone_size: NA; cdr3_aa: CASSPARTLYEQYF; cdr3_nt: TGCGCCAGCAGCCCCGCGCGGACACTCTACGAGCAGTACTTC
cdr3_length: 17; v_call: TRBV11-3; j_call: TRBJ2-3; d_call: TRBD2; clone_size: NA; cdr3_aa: CASSLGERGGSTDTQYF; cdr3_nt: TGTGCCAGCAGCTTAGGAGAGCGGGGGGGAAGCACAGATACGCAGTATTTT
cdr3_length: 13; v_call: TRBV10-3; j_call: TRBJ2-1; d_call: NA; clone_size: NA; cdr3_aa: CAISEVIYNEQFF; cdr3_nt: TGTGCCATCAGTGAAGTCATCTACAATGAGCAGTTCTTC
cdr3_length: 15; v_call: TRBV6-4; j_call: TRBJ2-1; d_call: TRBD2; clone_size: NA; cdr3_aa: CASSGTSGGYNEQFF; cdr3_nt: TGTGCCAGCAGCGGGACTAGCGGGGGGTACAATGAGCAGTTCTTC
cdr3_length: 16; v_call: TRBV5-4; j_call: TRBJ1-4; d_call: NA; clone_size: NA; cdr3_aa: CASSVGGGFTNEKLFF; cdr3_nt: TGCGCCAGCAGCGTCGGGGGAGGATTTACTAATGAAAAACTGTTTTTT
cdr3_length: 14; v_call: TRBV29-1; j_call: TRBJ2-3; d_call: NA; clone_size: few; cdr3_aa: CSVTYGSITDTQYF; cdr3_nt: TGCAGCGTGACCTACGGCTCCATTACAGATACGCAGTATTTT
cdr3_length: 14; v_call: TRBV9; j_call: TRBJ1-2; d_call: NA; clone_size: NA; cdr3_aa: CASSTGTGLRGYTF; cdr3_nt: TGTGCCAGCAGTACAGGAACAGGGTTGCGGGGCTACACCTTC
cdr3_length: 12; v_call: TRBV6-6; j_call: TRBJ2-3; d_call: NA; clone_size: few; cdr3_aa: CATLTGGDTQYF; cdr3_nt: TGTGCCACCCTCACCGGGGGAGATACGCAGTATTTT
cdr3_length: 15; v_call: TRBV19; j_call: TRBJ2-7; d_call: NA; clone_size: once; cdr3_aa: CASSIARDGSYEQYF; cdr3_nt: TGTGCCAGTAGTATAGCTCGGGACGGATCCTACGAGCAGTACTTC
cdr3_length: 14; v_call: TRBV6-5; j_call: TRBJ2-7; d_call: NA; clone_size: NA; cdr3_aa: CASSYSLDYYEQYF; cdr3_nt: TGTGCCAGCAGTTACTCCCTAGATTACTACGAGCAGTACTTC
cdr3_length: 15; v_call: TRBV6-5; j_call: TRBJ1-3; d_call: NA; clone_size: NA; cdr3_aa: CASRPQAFSGNTIYF; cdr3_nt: TGTGCCAGCAGGCCACAGGCGTTCTCTGGAAACACCATATATTTT
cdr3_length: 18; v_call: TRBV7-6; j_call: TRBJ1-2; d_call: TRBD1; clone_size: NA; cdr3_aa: CASSLVSFTPGGADGYTF; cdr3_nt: TGTGCCAGCAGCTTAGTTTCGTTCACACCAGGGGGGGCGGATGGCTACACCTTC
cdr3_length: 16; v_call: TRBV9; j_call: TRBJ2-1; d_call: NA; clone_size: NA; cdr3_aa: CASSAGTPSSYNEQFF; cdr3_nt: TGTGCCAGCAGCGCCGGGACGCCAAGCTCCTACAATGAGCAGTTCTTC
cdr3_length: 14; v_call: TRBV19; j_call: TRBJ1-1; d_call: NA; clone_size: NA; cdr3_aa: CASTPGYRNTEAFF; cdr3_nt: TGTGCCAGTACCCCAGGGTACCGCAACACTGAAGCTTTCTTT